This T cell receptor (beta chain) appears in the sequencing data of a study of T cells after yellow fever vaccination (dated by TCRdb to 2018 to 2020). With regard to the full study: Libraries from fractions with low cell numbers were prepared with the SMART-Seq v4 Ultra Low Input RNA kit. Bulk TCR alpha and beta repertoires were sequenced longitudinally to track T-cell clones before and after primary and booster YFV17D yellow fever vaccination. Two healthy male donors, one aged 18 to 30 and one aged 30 to 40 years, were included in the cohort. Blood was collected at multiple timepoints before and after primary and secondary immunization, and bulk PBMC replicates and cell subsets were isolated.

What the authors observed across the whole study: Compared with the primary T-cell response, the secondary T-cell response was faster but weaker, reaching its peak on day 5 rather than on day 15. After the booster, most clones that had expanded after primary vaccination were detected again (around 96% of CD4 and more than 80% of CD8), suggesting broad maintenance of memory. A small share of clonotypes was detected in both CD4 and CD8 compartments, with the overlap likely arising from convergent recombination. Computational filtering was needed because FACS-sorted repertoires could contain abundant contaminating clonotypes from the bulk population. Because only a couple of donors were included in the study, the extent to which the findings can be generalized is limited.

Trimming costs V 6 bases and J 9 bases, and their ends lie 12 bases apart. The CDR3 sequence holds 12 residues, the cysteine and phenylalanine included. Left in the record is the CDR3 DNA by itself, 36 bases read in frame from the first base. Explained via the paper, the treatment or condition label denotes: live attenuated yellow fever vaccine strain. At every blood-draw timepoint, two biological replicates of bulk PBMCs were collected. A standard Ficoll-Paque protocol was used to isolate PBMCs from peripheral blood. TriZol was used to extract RNA from bulk PBMCs, CD4 and CD8 fractions, and dextramer-positive and dextramer-negative fractions. This clonotype was seen only a few times. This receptor's antigen is unknown. No base-level quality is on record; no much larger clone is a single base apart. Sequencer: Illumina NovaSeq 6000. TCR cDNA was synthesized by 5'RACE template switching, which introduced a universal primer site and unique molecular identifiers. Priming for cDNA synthesis came from both the TCR alpha and TCR beta constant segments. Two PCR steps were used to amplify libraries, with sample barcodes and sequencing adapters being added in the second step. Sequencing of libraries was performed on Illumina HiSeq 2500 (2x100 bp) or NovaSeq (2x150 bp). As for the authors' bioinformatics: Reads were demultiplexed and collapsed into UMI consensus sequences with MIGEC, and V(D)J alignment was performed with MiXCR. Vaccine-responding clonotypes were identified with edgeR using replicate PBMC samples, with FDR below 0.01 and a log2 fold change above 5 up to day 15 being required. CD4 or CD8 identity was assigned to each bulk clonotype according to whether the clonotype was present at higher abundance in the sequenced CD4 repertoire or the sequenced CD8 repertoire. TCRdb itself trimmed the public reads at Q25 with fastp, ran MiXCR and retained productive beta chains. Rows with one shared CDR3 protein collapse into an entry with the most common genes and DNA. TCRdb, not the authors, supplied the V and J calls. Here the sample has some 420,000 distinct CDR3 sequences; around a sixth occur a single time. The ten largest clones represent 15% to 20% of the sample.

The clonotype comes from a man younger than 35 who received the YFV17D yellow fever vaccine. The source was PBMCs, collected before the yellow fever booster vaccination. Recombination joined TRBV12-3 or TRBV12-4 with TRBJ1-5; perhaps TRBD1 is the D gene, with 5 bases matching. The CDR3 reads CASSGGPGPQHF. The DNA sequence reads TGTGCCAGCAGCGGGGGACCCGGGCCCCAGCATTTT.